The text below deals with one TCR beta chain. Other DNA sequences within the sample encode an identical CDR3. The data were taken from a study of blood T cell repertoires in COVID-19. Study at large: Material from acute and convalescent COVID-19 was sourced from the United States, Italy and Spain. Sources were T cells, B-cell-depleted T cells, or PBMCs; the material itself was cDNA or gDNA.

Original methodology: Reference gene primer amplification in the assay estimated nucleated cell counts. Using immunoSEQ multiplex PCR, the repertoire was profiled, and TCRdb retains in-frame clones only, with some absent. V and J calls and clone size are copied from that table; D and trimming were computed from the DNA. Altogether about 130,000 clones are present, about 88% being singletons, with the ten largest covering approximately 1.2%. V was pared by 4 bases and J by 3 bases, with 11 bases of the junction left unmatched. Germline-derived CDR1 and CDR2 are LGHNA and YNFKEQ. The CDR3 sequence is 17 residues long.

This TCR derives from a woman older than 75 with acute or convalescent COVID-19. The chain has TRBV4-2 and TRBJ2-3; 9 bases fit TRBD2. The sample comprised peripheral blood. This CDR3 reads CASSLRDSGSETDTQYF. The CDR3 DNA reads TGTGCCAGCAGCCTTAGAGATAGCGGGAGTGAAACAGATACGCAGTATTTT.